The T cell receptor (beta chain) described here comes from a study of PD-1 blockade in classical Hodgkin lymphoma. The J segment lost 1 base and the V segment lost 2 bases, leaving 8 bases of the junction unmatched. The CDR3 length is 16 residues. The germline gives CDR1 SGHRS, CDR2 YFSETQ. Data came from immunoSEQ multiplex PCR; TCRdb stores just in-frame clones and leaves some out. The table records fewer than 90,000 clones, around 90% of them present only once. Every patient had relapsed following autologous stem cell transplantation, and cohorts differed in brentuximab vedotin exposure. Whole-study findings and limits: Compared with baseline, CD4+ but not CD8+ TCR diversity had risen significantly by C4D1. As was reported, newly diagnosed patients showed lower baseline TCR diversity than healthy donors did. Newly diagnosed and completely responding patients shared comparable baseline diversity.

As for this clone: The antigen is unknown.

The material was peripheral blood mononuclear cells (PBMCs), obtained at baseline. The sequence was collected from a human donor with classical Hodgkin lymphoma. The rearrangement joins TRBV5-1 to TRBJ1-1, with 7 bases matching TRBD1. In DNA form, the CDR3 reads TGCGCCAGCAGCTTACAGGGGATTCATGGGAACACTGAAGCTTTCTTT. Translated: CASSLQGIHGNTEAFF.